Listed below are T cell receptor beta chains from one sample, sequenced in a study of radiation and T cells in renal cell carcinoma. The repertoire was sequenced with immunoSEQ multiplex PCR; TCRdb's copy has only in-frame clones and lacks some. This repertoire shows under 150,000 clones, approximately 78% found once; its top ten account for 1.9%. Sample: blood, taken from a patient whose treatment included radiotherapy and nephrectomy. Receptors originate from a woman in her sixties with renal cell carcinoma. Both conserved end residues are part of each CDR3. A D gene is named only where the DNA matches it firmly. Size is stated for part of the rows, as once, few or many counts, or as a class when the clone is expanded.

d_call	v_call	clone_size	j_call	cdr3_aa	cdr3_nt
-	TRBV6-1	-	TRBJ1-2	CASSRGPPYGYTF	TGTGCCAGCAGTCGGGGACCGCCCTATGGCTACACCTTC
TRBD1	TRBV30	few	TRBJ1-1	CAWSSGQVLGTEAFF	TGTGCCTGGAGCTCCGGACAGGTCCTGGGCACTGAAGCTTTCTTT
TRBD1	TRBV2	few	TRBJ1-5	CASRDRGDQPQHF	TGTGCCAGCCGGGACAGGGGAGATCAGCCCCAGCATTTT
-	TRBV7-3	-	TRBJ2-7	CASRVASLGAYEQYF	TGTGCCAGCAGGGTCGCTAGCTTGGGAGCCTACGAGCAGTACTTC
TRBD1	TRBV18	-	TRBJ2-7	CASSPLTSGTGIYEQYF	TGTGCCAGCTCACCACTAACCTCCGGGACAGGGATCTACGAGCAGTACTTC
TRBD1	TRBV5-8	-	TRBJ1-5	CASSLLRTGNQPQHF	TGTGCCAGCAGCTTGTTGCGGACAGGTAATCAGCCCCAGCATTTT
-	TRBV15	-	TRBJ1-2	CATSSEGPYGYTF	TGTGCCACCAGCAGCGAGGGCCCCTATGGCTACACCTTC
TRBD1	TRBV19	-	TRBJ1-1	CASSIDGQGDTEAFF	TGTGCCAGTAGTATAGACGGACAGGGTGATACTGAAGCTTTCTTT
-	TRBV7-2	-	TRBJ1-4	CASSSNRATNEELFF	TGTGCCAGCAGCTCCAACAGGGCAACTAATGAAGAACTGTTTTTT
-	TRBV18	-	TRBJ2-5	CASSPSPQETQYF	TGTGCCAGCTCACCTTCCCCCCAAGAGACCCAGTACTTC
-	TRBV10-3	-	TRBJ2-3	CAISEPAGDRILGGFTDTQYF	TGTGCCATCAGTGAGCCAGCCGGGGACAGAATCCTTGGGGGGTTCACAGATACGCAGTATTTT
TRBD1	TRBV29-1	-	TRBJ1-2	CSVQTGGGYTF	TGCAGCGTTCAGACAGGGGGTGGCTACACCTTC
TRBD1	TRBV7-3	once	TRBJ2-3	CASSGQGRETTQYF	TGTGCCAGCAGCGGACAGGGGAGAGAGACTACGCAGTATTTT
-	TRBV9	-	TRBJ2-5	CASSATPGRGIRETQYF	TGTGCCAGCAGCGCGACCCCGGGACGAGGGATCAGGGAGACCCAGTACTTC
TRBD2	TRBV28	-	TRBJ2-3	CASSSPGGSGSWTDTQYF	TGTGCCAGCAGTTCCCCCGGGGGTAGCGGGAGTTGGACAGATACGCAGTATTTT
-	TRBV14	-	TRBJ1-6	CASSQTRERSPLHF	TGTGCCAGCAGCCAGACACGGGAGCGTTCACCCCTCCACTTT
TRBD2	TRBV2	-	TRBJ2-7	CASRGAGGKLYEQYF	TGTGCCAGCAGGGGAGCGGGGGGGAAACTCTACGAGCAGTACTTC
-	TRBV7-8	-	TRBJ1-2	CASSPYPRGYTF	TGTGCCAGCAGCCCCTACCCCAGGGGCTACACCTTC
-	TRBV6-1	-	TRBJ2-3	CASSEPERGDTQYF	TGTGCCAGCAGTGAGCCTGAGAGAGGAGATACGCAGTATTTT
-	TRBV27	-	TRBJ1-2	CASSFLSGNYGYTF	TGTGCCAGCAGTTTTCTTAGCGGGAACTATGGCTACACCTTC
-	TRBV7-9	-	TRBJ2-1	CASSSGQYNEQFF	TGTGCCAGCAGCTCGGGACAATACAATGAGCAGTTCTTC
-	TRBV9	few	TRBJ1-6	CASSPSRRSNSPLHF	TGTGCCAGCAGCCCTAGTAGGCGGAGTAATTCACCCCTCCACTTT
-	TRBV19	-	TRBJ1-2	CASSQSVPYGYTF	TGTGCCAGTAGCCAATCGGTCCCGTATGGCTACACCTTC
TRBD1	TRBV28	-	TRBJ1-2	CASKLPGQLLRGYTF	TGTGCCAGCAAACTACCGGGACAGCTTCTTCGGGGCTACACCTTC
TRBD1	TRBV7-3	once	TRBJ1-1	CASSAGTAAEAFF	TGTGCCAGCAGCGCCGGGACAGCCGCTGAAGCTTTCTTT
-	TRBV5-1	once	TRBJ2-1	CASSTGTSNYNEQFF	TGCGCCAGCAGCACCGGGACTTCAAACTACAATGAGCAGTTCTTC
-	TRBV28	-	TRBJ2-6	CASTVRGGGANVLTF	TGTGCCAGCACCGTAAGGGGCGGAGGGGCCAACGTCCTGACTTTC
-	TRBV4-3	-	TRBJ2-7	CASSQETEPYEQYF	TGCGCCAGCAGCCAAGAGACGGAACCCTACGAGCAGTACTTC
-	TRBV5-6	-	TRBJ1-4	CASSILRGQNEKLFF	TGTGCCAGCAGCATACTGCGGGGCCAGAATGAAAAACTGTTTTTT
-	TRBV5-5	-	TRBJ2-3	CASSLSGLDTDTQYF	TGTGCCAGCAGCTTATCCGGACTGGACACAGATACGCAGTATTTT
-	TRBV4-2	once	TRBJ2-7	CASSQVPGQSYEQYF	TGTGCCAGCAGCCAAGTCCCCGGACAGTCCTACGAGCAGTACTTC
-	TRBV5-1	-	TRBJ1-1	CASSLVQGTGMNTEAFF	TGCGCCAGCAGCTTGGTTCAGGGAACAGGGATGAACACTGAAGCTTTCTTT